This T cell receptor beta chain stems from a study of cytomegalovirus exposure and HLA in healthy donors. Across the study: About 79% of 398 genotyped donors fell in the Caucasian-associated ancestry cluster.

The PCR used 60 Vbeta and 13 Jbeta primers. TCRdb keeps only in-frame clones here, not all; method: immunoSEQ multiplex PCR. The sample contains 150,000 to 200,000 clones, approximately 67% of which appear only once. V lost 6 bases, J lost 8 bases, and 22 bases lay in between. This CDR3 has 15 residues. Germline V gene sequence: CDR1 MNHNS, CDR2 SASEGT. General study results and limits: CMV serostatus alone was available as immune exposure information. Most likely, a cluster of highly shared sequence variants arose as a sequencing artifact.

Note on this clone: What it binds is not known.

This receptor was obtained from a young woman in good health and CMV-seropositive. This chain joins TRBV6-1 and TRBJ1-2; the D gene is possibly TRBD1 (5 bases). The sample was PBMCs. The CDR3 sequence is CASRGGDSPLQGYTF. CDR3 DNA sequence: TGTGCCAGCAGGGGAGGGGACTCGCCATTACAGGGCTACACCTTC.